This TCR beta chain was captured by sequencing in a study of blood T cell repertoires in COVID-19. The method was immunoSEQ multiplex PCR; TCRdb's version includes in-frame clones alone and lacks a portion of them. The sample yields hundreds of thousands of clones, around 91% seen once. There are 14 residues in the CDR3. The germline V and J ends were trimmed by 3 bases and 4 bases, with 12 bases remaining between them. The germline V gene encodes CDR1 MDHEN and CDR2 SYDVKM. The receptor was derived from a man aged 30 to 45 who had recovered from COVID-19. The source material was PBMCs or T cells enriched from blood (not recorded which). This chain connects TRBV28 to TRBJ1-2; D possibly corresponds to TRBD1 (5 bases). The CDR3, as DNA: TGTGCCAGCAGTTTGCCGGGGGGACTCTATGGCTACACCTTC. Protein sequence: CASSLPGGLYGYTF.